This passage covers 8 T cell receptor beta chains from one sample sequenced in a study of T cells in Graves' hyperthyroidism and ophthalmopathy. The TCR beta CDR3 regions underwent amplification using RNA transcripts as the source. TCR CDR3 regions were first amplified by RT-PCR with HTBI primers. Each CDR3 protein gets one entry after TCRdb re-called the multiplex PCR reads with MiXCR. The data contain over 500,000 distinct CDR3 sequences, approximately 17% of them singletons. The sequencing input was blood. Every receptor here comes from a woman between 18 and 29 years old with Graves' ophthalmopathy.

This clonotype was recorded many times. The chain combines TRBV18 with TRBJ1-1; 8 nucleotides align to TRBD1. The V and J ends lost 3 bases and 0 bases, in that order; junction bases with no gene match: 6. Germline V lookup: CDR1 KGHSH, CDR2 LQKENI. The CDR3 consists of 16 residues. The CDR3 DNA reads as TGTGCCAGCTCACCTCCCACAGGGGGGATGAACACTGAAGCTTTCTTT. Its protein product is CASSPPTGGMNTEAFF.

This clonotype came up many times. This rearrangement joins TRBV20-1 to TRBJ2-1; the D call may be TRBD1 or TRBD2 (6 bases each). The CDR3 spans 15 residues. CDR1 and CDR2 (germline): DFQATT, SNEGSKA (reference sequence). V lost 0 bases and J lost 5, with 14 bases in between. The CDR3 region has the DNA TGCAGTGCTAGAGATTGGGGGGCATTAAACAATGAGCAGTTCTTC. Its translation: CSARDWGALNNEQFF.

This chain connects TRBV27 to TRBJ2-1, with 8 bases that match TRBD2. V lost 5 bases, J lost 0 bases, and 6 bases stayed unmatched. Germline V CDR1 and CDR2: MNHEY, SMNVEV (reference sequence). CDR3 length equals 16 residues. The chain's CDR3 is CASSLGAGDSYNEQFF. The DNA of the CDR3 is TGTGCCAGCAGTCTCGGAGCGGGAGACTCCTACAATGAGCAGTTCTTC.

The chain couples TRBV19 to TRBJ2-1, with 9 bases matching TRBD1. Trimming took 8 bases from V and 0 from J; bases not matched to a gene: 5. The CDR3 has 15 amino acids. Germline CDR1 reads LNHDA; CDR2 reads SQIVND (reference sequence). CDR3 sequence: CASGRDRDSYNEQFF. The CDR3 DNA sequence: TGTGCCAGTGGCAGGGACAGGGACTCCTACAATGAGCAGTTCTTC. Filled out from reference TRBV19 and TRBJ2-1, the complete variable domain reads DGGITQSPKYLFRKEGQNVTLSCEQNLNHDAMYWYRQDPGQGLRLIYYSQIVNDFQKGDIAEGYSVSREKKESFPLTVTSAQKNPTAFYLCASGRDRDSYNEQFFGPGTRLTVL.

This clonotype appeared many times. The V gene is TRBV5-1, the J gene TRBJ1-2; D might be TRBD1 (6 bases). Germline CDR1 SGHRS, CDR2 YFSETQ. CDR3 length equals 13 residues. V lost 5 bases and J lost 5, with 13 bases in between. In DNA form, the CDR3 reads TGCGCCAGCAGTCAGGACAGTCGTTATGGCTACACCTTC. It codes for CASSQDSRYGYTF.

This rearrangement joins TRBV7-8 to TRBJ1-3, with D uncertain. Trimming took off 5 bases at V and 0 bases at J, with 11 bases between the two ends. The CDR3 is made up of 15 amino acids. Germline values: CDR1 SGHVS, CDR2 FQNEAQ. CDR3 coding DNA: TGTGCCAGCAGCCTCCAATACTACTCTGGAAACACCATATATTTT. It specifies CASSLQYYSGNTIYF.

A remark on this clonotype: With a much larger clone just one base away, this may be a read error. The rearrangement links TRBV3-1 to TRBJ2-3; D perhaps matches TRBD2 (6 bases). Trimming took off 1 base at V and 8 bases at J, with 13 bases between the two ends. This CDR3 spans 14 amino acids. The germline CDR1 and CDR2 sequences are LGHDT and YNNKEL (reference sequence). CDR3: CASSQVGKGGTQYF. In DNA, the CDR3 is TGTGCCAGCAGCCAAGTCGGGAAGGGAGGTACGCAGTATTTT.

This clonotype occurred a few times. A read error may be the cause here, since a much bigger clone is one base away. This sequence joins TRBV28 and TRBJ2-1, with D perhaps TRBD1 (5 bases). The CDR3 is 12 amino acids. Germline V gene lookup returns CDR1 MDHEN and CDR2 SYDVKM. The ends were cut back, 5 bases at V and 7 bases at J, with 9 bases in the middle. CDR3 DNA sequence: TGTGCCAGCAGTAACAGGATAAATGAGCAGTTCTTC. Its translation is CASSNRINEQFF.